The 28 T cell receptor beta chains in this list originate from one sample, sequenced in a study of early T cells in non-severe SARS-CoV-2 infection. A single record per CDR3 protein comes from TCRdb applying MiXCR to the 5' RACE reads. The sample has some 38,000 distinct CDR3 sequences, 5.3% seen once. Sequenced sample: whole blood. These receptors were taken from an adult who was a healthcare worker with PCR-confirmed SARS-CoV-2 infection or an uninfected control (not recorded which).

This clonotype was found many times. The rearrangement links TRBV5-5 to TRBJ2-7; TRBD1 matches at 12 bases. CDR3 size: 16 residues. Unmatched junction bases numbered 5, after V lost 4 bases and J lost 0 bases. The V gene's germline CDR1 is SGHKS and CDR2 YYEKEE (reference sequence). The DNA for the CDR3 is TGTGCCAGCAGCAGAACGGGACAGGGGGCCTCCTACGAGCAGTACTTC. This encodes CASSRTGQGASYEQYF.

In this sample, this clonotype turned up many times. The chain has TRBV20-1 and TRBJ1-5, with a tentative D call TRBD1 (5 bases). This CDR3 has 13 amino acids. The V end was cut by 6 bases, the J end by 4 bases, with 13 bases between. Germline-derived CDR1 and CDR2 are DFQATT and SNEGSKA (reference sequence). DNA of the CDR3: TGCAGTGCGAGTGGGCAGGGTAATCAGCCCCAGCATTTT. Amino acid sequence: CSASGQGNQPQHF.

This clonotype appeared many times. The V call is TRBV20-1, the J call TRBJ1-5; D remains unclear. Germline V gene data show CDR1 as DFQATT and CDR2 as SNEGSKA (reference sequence). The CDR3 sequence is 14 residues long. V was cut by 5 bases and J by 3 bases, with 14 bases left in between. The CDR3 loop reads CSAQPMWANQPQHF. In DNA form, the CDR3 reads TGCAGTGCTCAACCCATGTGGGCCAATCAGCCCCAGCATTTT.

The rearrangement joins TRBV5-1 to TRBJ2-7, with D possibly being TRBD1 (5 bases). This CDR3 spans 15 amino acids. The germline gives CDR1 SGHRS, CDR2 YFSETQ. Trimming cost V 0 bases and J 2 bases, with 12 bases left between them. The CDR3 spells CASSLDQGYPYEQYF. The DNA of the CDR3 is TGCGCCAGCAGCTTGGATCAGGGCTATCCCTACGAGCAGTACTTC.

This clonotype was detected a few times. The rearrangement joins TRBV28 to TRBJ2-5, with a possible D match to TRBD2 (6 bases). Germline CDR1 MDHEN, CDR2 SYDVKM. V was cut by 6 bases and J by 5 bases, with 10 bases left in between. The CDR3 consists of 12 residues. The DNA for the CDR3 is TGTGCCAGCAGAGTCGGGGGTGAGACCCAGTACTTC. Its protein product is CASRVGGETQYF.

This clonotype was observed at least ten times. This chain uses TRBV11-3 with TRBJ1-1; D unresolved. The germline CDR1 and CDR2 sequences are SGHNT and YENEEA. The CDR3 runs to 13 residues. Trimming pared 0 bases from V and 10 bases from J, leaving 12 bases between. This chain's CDR3 is CASSLDLRGVAFF. CDR3 DNA: TGTGCCAGCAGCTTAGATTTGCGGGGTGTAGCTTTCTTT.

CDR3 region: CASSGTVPGNTIYF. The CDR3, as DNA: TGTGCCAGCAGTGGGACAGTACCTGGAAACACCATATATTTT. The V call is TRBV2, the J call TRBJ1-3; perhaps TRBD1 as D (6 bases). The CDR3 runs to 14 residues. Germline loops: CDR1 SNHLY, CDR2 FYNNEI. The V and J ends lost 4 bases and 2 bases respectively, with 9 bases between them.

This clonotype was counted at least ten times. The chain joins TRBV7-2 to TRBJ1-4; D may be TRBD1 (5 bases). Trimming stripped 5 bases from V and 8 bases from J, with 18 bases between. The CDR3 runs 15 residues. Looked up from germline, CDR1 is SGHTA and CDR2 is FQGNSA. The CDR3 region is CASSREGRNLEKLFF. CDR3 sequence (DNA): TGTGCCAGCAGCCGCGAGGGGAGAAATCTCGAAAAACTGTTTTTT.

This clonotype was seen repeatedly, ten times or more. CDR3 bases: TGTGCCATCAGTCAGGGGGAGTCCTACGAGCAGTACTTC. Translated: CAISQGESYEQYF. J is TRBJ2-7 and V is TRBV10-3; the match to TRBD1 covers 7 bases. Germline loops: CDR1 ENHRY, CDR2 SYGVKD. The CDR3 runs 13 residues. Trimming at V came to 5 bases and at J to 1 base, leaving 2 bases not matched to a gene.

This clonotype was counted many times. The chain carries TRBV7-9 and TRBJ2-7; D is possibly TRBD1 (6 bases). Per germline, CDR1 SEHNR and CDR2 FQNEAQ (reference sequence). Trimming cost V 5 bases and J 0 bases, with 11 bases left between them. There are 14 residues in the CDR3. The CDR3 loop reads CASSPPGHSYEQYF. The CDR3, as DNA: TGTGCCAGCAGCCCCCCGGGACACTCCTACGAGCAGTACTTC.

This clonotype was recorded many times. The chain combines TRBV7-2 with TRBJ2-1, with 9 positions matching TRBD2. The V gene end was trimmed by 2 bases and the J gene end by 9 bases; junction bases not matched to a gene: 5. There are 14 residues in the CDR3. From germline, CDR1 is SGHTA and CDR2 FQGNSA. The CDR3, as DNA: TGTGCCAGCAGCTTACCCCCTAGCGGGACTGAGCAGTTCTTC. This encodes CASSLPPSGTEQFF.

This clonotype was counted between two and nine times. This chain joins TRBV12-3 or TRBV12-4 and TRBJ2-7; weak D call: TRBD1 (5 bases). This CDR3 is 12 amino acids long. V dropped 3 bases and J dropped 6 bases, with 9 bases sitting between them. The chain's CDR3 is CASSFQGSEQYF. CDR3 sequence (DNA): TGTGCCAGCAGTTTTCAGGGATCCGAGCAGTACTTC.

Ten or more counts support this clonotype. This chain links TRBV6-4 with TRBJ2-2; TRBD2 aligns across 8 bases. This CDR3 comprises 13 residues. Losses at the gene ends were 4 bases for V and 6 bases for J; bases not matched to a gene: 1. Germline V CDR1 and CDR2: MRHNA, SNTAGT. The DNA for the CDR3 is TGTGCCAGCAGTGTACTAGCGGCCGGGGAGCTGTTTTTT. Translating gives CASSVLAAGELFF.

This clonotype was counted many times. The chain uses TRBV20-1 and TRBJ2-1; TRBD2 matches at 7 bases. The CDR3 totals 12 residues. Trimming took 6 bases from V and 3 from J; bases not matched to a gene: 2. CDR1 DFQATT and CDR2 SNEGSKA come from the germline V gene (reference sequence). This CDR3 is CSAQRGYNEQFF. CDR3 in DNA: TGCAGTGCCCAGCGGGGCTACAATGAGCAGTTCTTC.

The J gene is TRBJ2-3, the V gene TRBV24-1; the D gene is possibly TRBD1 (6 bases). Between the trimmed V and J ends, which lost 4 bases and 6 bases, there was a span of 10 bases. CDR1 and CDR2 (germline): KGHDR, SFDVKD. This CDR3 has 13 amino acids. The CDR3 spells CATSDTQGDTQYF. The CDR3 coding sequence is TGTGCCACCAGTGACACGCAGGGGGATACGCAGTATTTT.

In its sample, this clonotype was seen a few times. The chain is built from TRBV7-2 and TRBJ2-7, with 7 bases matching TRBD2. Losses at the gene ends were 10 bases for V and 0 bases for J; bases not matched to a gene: 6. Germline V gives CDR1 SGHTA, CDR2 FQGNSA. The CDR3 runs 13 residues. The CDR3 DNA sequence: TGTGCCACCCGGACTAGGAGCTCCTACGAGCAGTACTTC. It codes for CATRTRSSYEQYF.

At least ten counts were recorded for this clonotype. The chain recombines TRBV5-6 with TRBJ2-2, with D tentatively TRBD1 (6 bases). The CDR3 runs to 16 residues. Germline V CDR1 and CDR2: SGHDT, YYEEEE. Between the trimmed V and J ends, which lost 1 base and 1 base, there was a span of 11 bases. DNA for the CDR3: TGTGCCAGCAGCTTGATGGTGACAGGGAACACCGGGGAGCTGTTTTTT. The encoded protein is CASSLMVTGNTGELFF.

This clonotype was counted between two and nine times. The chain recombines TRBV20-1 with TRBJ2-1, with a weak D call TRBD2 (7 bases). Per germline, CDR1 DFQATT and CDR2 SNEGSKA (reference sequence). This CDR3 comprises 14 residues. The V and J ends lost 0 bases and 11 bases respectively, with 17 bases between them. The CDR3 DNA sequence: TGCAGTGCTAGAGAGCGGGGGCCTGTCATTAAGCAGTTCTTC. Translation: CSARERGPVIKQFF.

This clonotype was observed many times. This chain joins TRBV11-2 and TRBJ2-1, with TRBD2 matching over 13 bases. V gave up 4 bases and J gave up 2 bases; unmatched junction bases: 2. Germline CDR1 and CDR2: SGHAT and FQNNGV. The CDR3 spans 16 residues. The DNA of the CDR3 is TGTGCCAGCAGCTACGGGACTAGCGGGGCCTACAATGAGCAGTTCTTC. Translation: CASSYGTSGAYNEQFF.

This clonotype has ten or more counts. The J gene is TRBJ1-5, the V gene TRBV12-3 or TRBV12-4; D is possibly TRBD1 (6 bases). The length of the CDR3 is 12 residues. Trimming left V 3 bases short and J 12 bases short, with 12 bases between. The CDR3 DNA sequence: TGTGCCAGCAGTTTCCCCCAGGGGCGCCAGCATTTT. Translated, it gives CASSFPQGRQHF.

This clonotype was detected a few times. The V and J genes are TRBV20-1 and TRBJ2-7; 8 nucleotides align to TRBD2. The CDR3 has 15 residues. The trim removed 3 bases at V and 0 bases at J, leaving 7 bases unmatched. Germline-derived CDR1 and CDR2 are DFQATT and SNEGSKA (reference sequence). The CDR3 DNA reads TGCAGTGCTAGGGGCGAGCGGGAGAGCTCCTACGAGCAGTACTTC. This codes for CSARGERESSYEQYF.

This clonotype was seen repeatedly, ten times or more. The chain employs TRBV7-9 and TRBJ2-7; TRBD2 matches 12 bases. CDR1 is SEHNR, CDR2 FQNEAQ, per germline (reference sequence). The J segment lost 11 bases and the V segment lost 5 bases, leaving 4 bases of the junction unmatched. This CDR3 has 12 amino acids. The CDR3 region has the DNA TGTGCCAGCAGCCCCGGACTAGCGGGGAAGTACTTC. It is translated as CASSPGLAGKYF.

This clonotype was seen many times. The CDR3 here is CATSSESPGPRDYGYTF. CDR3 nucleotide sequence: TGTGCCACCAGCAGTGAGTCACCGGGACCGAGGGATTATGGCTACACCTTC. The V and J genes are TRBV15 and TRBJ1-2; TRBD1 is a possible D gene (5 bases). Germline V CDR1 and CDR2: LNHNV, YYDKDF (reference sequence). Trimming left V 3 bases short and J 5 bases short, with 22 bases between. There are 17 residues in the CDR3.

This clonotype came up many times. The chain couples TRBV12-3 or TRBV12-4 to TRBJ1-6; D is perhaps TRBD1 (5 bases). V was pared by 3 bases and J by 1 base, with 10 bases between. The CDR3 spans 16 residues. CDR3 nucleotide sequence: TGTGCCAGCAGTTTGCGGGGGACTTCCTATAATTCACCCCTCCACTTT. This encodes CASSLRGTSYNSPLHF.

This clonotype was seen repeatedly, ten times or more. V gene TRBV24-1 combines with J gene TRBJ2-5, with a tentative D call TRBD1 (8 bases). The CDR3 has 15 amino acids. The V gene lost 7 bases and the J gene lost 2 bases, with 16 bases spanning the gap. Germline V CDR1 and CDR2: KGHDR, SFDVKD. CDR3 residues: CATSPDRGGQETQYF. Written as DNA, the CDR3 is TGTGCCACCAGCCCAGACAGGGGAGGGCAAGAGACCCAGTACTTC.

The chain carries TRBV5-6 and TRBJ2-1; TRBD2 matches 12 bases. There are 17 residues in the CDR3. Germline V CDR1 and CDR2: SGHDT, YYEEEE. The ends lost 0 bases at V and 6 bases at J; junction bases unmatched: 7. CDR3 in DNA: TGTGCCAGCAGCTTGGACGCTACGGGACTAGCGGGCAATGAGCAGTTCTTC. This translates into CASSLDATGLAGNEQFF.

By sample share, this clonotype is medium-sized. The J gene is TRBJ1-4, the V gene TRBV19; maybe TRBD1 (6 bases). Germline CDR1 and CDR2: LNHDA and SQIVND (reference sequence). Trimming removed 10 bases at V and 0 bases at J, with 15 bases between. The CDR3 extends over 15 amino acids. The CDR3 here is CATRGGDATNEKLFF. CDR3 DNA: TGTGCCACAAGGGGGGGAGACGCAACTAATGAAAAACTGTTTTTT.

The table lists this clonotype with many counts. The chain links TRBV11-2 to TRBJ1-1; D not resolved. V dropped 2 bases and J dropped 2 bases, with 9 bases sitting between them. This CDR3 is 14 amino acids long. Germline loops: CDR1 SGHAT, CDR2 FQNNGV. CDR3 sequence (DNA): TGTGCCAGCAGCTTATGGTTAGGAAACACTGAAGCTTTCTTT. Amino acid sequence: CASSLWLGNTEAFF.